These T cell receptor beta chains were read from a single sample in a study of Ad26.COV2.S vaccination and SARS-CoV-2 variants. This table comes from immunoSEQ multiplex PCR, and its TCRdb copy is limited to in-frame clones, with some not included. The repertoire holds approximately 400,000 clones, with about 80% as singletons. The sequencing used peripheral blood, collected in a trial of Ad26.COV2.S vaccine versus placebo. The receptors were gathered from a person between 18 and 65 years old who received the Ad26.COV2.S COVID-19 vaccine or a placebo. Both conserved end residues are part of each CDR3. The order of the fields is V gene, clone size, J gene, D gene, CDR3 protein, CDR3 DNA. The D gene is left open where the match is weak. Not every row has a clone size; where given, it reads once, few, many or a size class.

>TRBV4-2|many|TRBJ2-5|TRBD2
CASSRLAGDQETQYF
TGTGCCAGCAGCCGACTAGCGGGGGACCAAGAGACCCAGTACTTC
>TRBV6-5|-|TRBJ1-5|-
CASRQGGLSNQPQHF
TGTGCCAGCAGACAAGGGGGGTTGAGCAATCAGCCCCAGCATTTT
>TRBV11-2|-|TRBJ2-3|-
CASEAITDTQYF
TGTGCCAGCGAGGCGATCACAGATACGCAGTATTTT
>TRBV30|many|TRBJ1-2|-
CAWSSSGMGGYTF
TGTGCCTGGAGTTCCTCCGGGATGGGCGGCTACACCTTC
>TRBV27|-|TRBJ1-6|-
CASSFRATVVTYNSPLHF
TGTGCCAGCAGTTTCAGAGCGACAGTCGTAACCTATAATTCACCCCTCCACTTT
>TRBV24-1|once|TRBJ2-2|-
CATSKGAGAPLNTGELFF
TGTGCCACCAGTAAGGGGGCGGGGGCCCCCCTAAACACCGGGGAGCTGTTTTTT
>TRBV18|-|TRBJ1-6|-
CASSLSSDNSPLHF
TGTGCCAGCTCTCTGTCGTCAGATAATTCACCCCTCCACTTT
>TRBV11-3|-|TRBJ2-5|-
CASSQGQQETQYF
TGTGCCAGCAGCCAAGGACAGCAAGAGACCCAGTACTTC
>TRBV7-9|-|TRBJ1-1|-
CASSAGQPNTEAFF
TGTGCCAGCAGCGCCGGACAGCCGAACACTGAAGCTTTCTTT
>TRBV2|-|TRBJ1-5|-
CASRRGENQPQHF
TGTGCCAGCAGGCGGGGGGAAAATCAGCCCCAGCATTTT
>TRBV5-1|-|TRBJ1-2|-
CASSATGSGDGYTF
TGCGCCAGCAGCGCGACAGGATCCGGAGATGGCTACACCTTC
>TRBV18|-|TRBJ2-2|TRBD1
CASCTGTGIATGELFF
TGTGCCAGCTGCACCGGGACAGGGATAGCCACCGGGGAGCTGTTTTTT
>TRBV9|-|TRBJ2-3|TRBD2
CASNLGTSGDTDTQYF
TGTGCCAGCAACCTTGGGACTAGCGGGGACACAGATACGCAGTATTTT
>TRBV11-2|-|TRBJ2-3|-
CASSKTRGTDTQYF
TGTGCCAGCAGCAAGACTAGAGGCACAGATACGCAGTATTTT
>TRBV27|-|TRBJ2-7|TRBD1
CASSFVTGNREQYF
TGTGCCAGCAGTTTCGTGACAGGGAATCGTGAGCAGTACTTC
>TRBV18|-|TRBJ2-5|TRBD2
CASSPPGLAGKETQYF
TGTGCCAGCTCACCTCCGGGACTAGCGGGTAAAGAGACCCAGTACTTC
>TRBV11-3|-|TRBJ1-2|-
CASSPERYYGYTF
TGTGCCAGCAGCCCCGAACGTTACTATGGCTACACCTTC
>TRBV6-5|-|TRBJ2-7|-
CASSLTETYEQYF
TGTGCCAGCAGTCTGACGGAGACCTACGAGCAGTACTTC
>TRBV7-9|-|TRBJ2-3|-
CASSSLADTQYF
TGTGCCAGCAGCTCTCTAGCGGATACGCAGTATTTT
>TRBV7-9|-|TRBJ2-6|TRBD1
CASSPDRAGANVLTF
TGTGCCAGCAGCCCTGACAGGGCTGGGGCCAACGTCCTGACTTTC
>TRBV7-8|-|TRBJ2-6|-
CASSPGVSGANVLTF
TGTGCCAGCAGCCCCGGAGTCTCTGGGGCCAACGTCCTGACTTTC
>TRBV3-1/TRBV3-2|-|TRBJ1-1|-
CASSQDRTGRAFF
TGTGCCAGCAGCCAAGATCGGACCGGGAGGGCTTTCTTT
>TRBV12-3/TRBV12-4|-|TRBJ2-7|-
CASSLVPSGEQYF
TGTGCCAGCAGTTTAGTACCTTCTGGAGAGCAGTACTTC
>TRBV7-8|-|TRBJ2-3|TRBD2
CASSLILAGAPRRDTQYF
TGTGCCAGCAGCTTAATACTAGCGGGGGCCCCGCGGAGGGATACGCAGTATTTT
>TRBV5-5|-|TRBJ1-2|-
CASSLVTVSHYGYTF
TGTGCCAGCAGCTTGGTAACCGTATCCCACTATGGCTACACCTTC
>TRBV30|-|TRBJ1-2|TRBD1
CAWAGQGYGYTF
TGTGCCTGGGCGGGACAGGGCTATGGCTACACCTTC
>TRBV9|few|TRBJ2-3|-
CASSTPDGGTDTQYF
TGTGCCAGCAGCACCCCGGACGGGGGCACAGATACGCAGTATTTT
>TRBV19|-|TRBJ1-2|TRBD1
CASRTGSDPYGYTF
TGTGCCAGTCGGACAGGTTCGGACCCCTATGGCTACACCTTC
>TRBV7-9|-|TRBJ1-1|-
CASSFGNTEAFF
TGTGCCAGCAGCTTTGGTAACACTGAAGCTTTCTTT
>TRBV5-4|-|TRBJ2-3|-
CATGGAREGETQYF
TGTGCGACAGGGGGGGCGCGGGAGGGTGAAACGCAGTATTTT
>TRBV7-2|-|TRBJ1-2|-
CASSLSRALTF
TGTGCCAGCAGCTTATCCAGGGCGCTCACCTTC
>TRBV7-2|-|TRBJ1-6|-
CASSLGSLTPLHF
TGTGCCAGCAGCTTAGGGTCGCTCACCCCCCTCCACTTT
>TRBV19|-|TRBJ1-6|TRBD1
CASNWGTGESPLHF
TGTGCCAGTAACTGGGGGACAGGGGAATCACCCCTCCACTTT
>TRBV6-4|-|TRBJ2-1|-
CASSPKEGANEQFF
TGTGCCAGCAGTCCGAAGGAAGGGGCAAATGAGCAGTTCTTC
>TRBV3-1/TRBV3-2|-|TRBJ1-2|-
CASSRRGSTNTNYGYTF
TGTGCCAGCAGCCGGAGGGGCAGCACTAATACAAACTATGGCTACACCTTC